The present entry profiles one T cell receptor (beta chain) with its context. What it binds is not known. The data were taken from a study of blood T cells in healthy people across ages. Then a second PCR, running roughly 7 to 11 cycles, was carried out with a sample-barcoded 5' primer and a J-beta primer mix. A single record per CDR3 protein comes from TCRdb applying MiXCR to the 5' RACE reads. This sample has approximately 900,000 distinct CDR3 sequences, with roughly 43% found just once. Unmatched junction bases numbered 10, after V lost 6 bases and J lost 3 bases. The CDR3 covers 15 residues. Germline CDR1 reads MNHEY; CDR2 reads SMNVEV (reference sequence). Broader study findings: Across the age range, TCR beta diversity per million T cells fell in a roughly linear way. Researchers deemed the diversity estimates from one million T cells underestimates. PBMCs left unsorted prevented a conclusive naive versus antigen-experienced comparison.

The sequence derives from a man aged 25 to 45 in good health. The sequenced sample was blood. The genes are TRBV27 and TRBJ2-7, with 8 bases fitting TRBD1. The CDR3 bases are TGTGCCAGCAGAATCGACCGGGACAGGCTCTACGAGCAGTACTTC. It yields the protein CASRIDRDRLYEQYF.